This T cell receptor beta chain was sequenced in a study of blood T cell repertoires in COVID-19. Overall study: The United States, Italy and Spain supplied acute and convalescent COVID-19 samples. Sources were T cells, B-cell-depleted T cells, or PBMCs; the material itself was cDNA or gDNA.

With 2 bases removed from V and 5 bases from J, the gap between germline ends came to 7 bases. Germline V CDR1 and CDR2: MGHRA, YSYEKL. The CDR3 loop spans 13 amino acids. In the authors' workflow: Amplified reference gene primers provided the basis for estimating nucleated cell counts. TCRdb keeps only in-frame clones here, not all; method: immunoSEQ multiplex PCR. V, J and clone size are those of that table, while D and trimming were read from the DNA. The table includes roughly 130,000 clones, about 89% detected once. This clone was counted between two and nine times. This TCR came from a woman aged 55-69 years with acute or convalescent COVID-19. What was sequenced was peripheral blood. The chain couples TRBV4-1 to TRBJ2-1; D gene unclear. The CDR3 sequence: CASSQTRDNEQFF. In nucleotides, the CDR3 is TGCGCCAGCAGCCAAACCCGGGACAATGAGCAGTTCTTC.